This TCR beta chain was profiled in a study of neoadjuvant nivolumab and ipilimumab in lung cancer (dated by TCRdb to the early 2020s). Study-wide context: In the NEOSTAR trial, nivolumab was administered intravenously at 3 mg/kg on days 1, 15 and 29, and the combination arm also received ipilimumab 1 mg/kg on day 1 only. Seven patients had matched pretherapy and resected tumor pairs analyzed, with four treated with nivolumab and three with nivolumab plus ipilimumab. For each study arm, the primary endpoint of the trial was the rate of major pathologic response (MPR) in the intention-to-treat population. The study compared TCR repertoires in pretherapy (baseline) peripheral blood with TCR repertoires in tumors resected at surgery following neoadjuvant immune checkpoint blockade. Of the roughly 45 patients with operable NSCLC treated in the trial, roughly 23 were randomized to nivolumab monotherapy and roughly 21 to nivolumab plus ipilimumab.

Preparation of the library involved the immunoSEQ multiplex PCR assay. Regarding the original processing steps: Richness and clonality were used to summarize the repertoires, and clones that significantly expanded or contracted between pre- and post-therapy samples were identified. Held by TCRdb, this immuneACCESS table contains in-frame sequences only and omits some clones. Under half of the omission traces to an unresolved V gene where checked; the cause of the rest is unknown. The V and J calls and clone size were taken over from that table, and D and trimming were inferred from the DNA. Recorded for this sample are fewer than 35,000 clones; less than 90% of them occurred a single time. 5.5% to 6.5% of the sample lies in the top ten. What the work shows at the level of the full study, not this receptor alone: Richness in tumors resected after neoadjuvant therapy showed a positive correlation with pretherapy blood TCR richness (Spearman R ~ 0.86). A small number of samples was subjected to TCR sequencing. Tumor T-cell richness and clonality rose from pretherapy to surgery in three of three dual-therapy tumors but in only two of four nivolumab-treated tumors. No significant correlation was found between TCR clonality and pathologic tumor regression, and only one major-pathologic-response sample was available for the clonality analysis. Compared with tumor-adjacent uninvolved lung, resected tumors had greater TCR richness and clonality, and increases showed up in more of the dual-therapy-treated tumors.

CDR1 and CDR2 are read off the germline V gene (reference sequence) as SGHAT and FQDESV. Measured from the cysteine to the phenylalanine, the CDR3 is 13 residues long. Here the CDR3 DNA is all that survives: 39 bases in frame from base 1. Trimming removed 4 bases from V and 7 bases from J, leaving 11 bases between the germline ends. With regard to this clone: No cognate antigen has been identified for it. No base-level quality is on record; no much larger clone is a single base apart.

Per the publication, the time point label means: pretherapy, before neoadjuvant immune checkpoint inhibitors. The samples were taken from NEOSTAR, a phase 2 randomized trial in operable NSCLC that tested neoadjuvant nivolumab or nivolumab plus ipilimumab, followed by surgery. The clonotype originates from an adult with non-small cell lung cancer. The material was peripheral blood, obtained before neoadjuvant nivolumab, alone or with ipilimumab. The V and J genes are TRBV11-1 and TRBJ1-5; confidence is insufficient to name the D gene. The nucleotide sequence reads as follows: TGTGCCAGCAGCTCGCGGGCTCGCCAGCCCCAGCATTTT. This gives the protein CASSSRARQPQHF.